This T cell receptor beta chain was retrieved from a study of blood T cell repertoires in COVID-19. The wider study: The United States, Italy and Spain were the sources of the acute and convalescent COVID-19 samples.

In the original workflow: Reference gene primers were amplified, and this amplification served to estimate nucleated cell counts. Sequenced by immunoSEQ multiplex PCR; TCRdb stores in-frame clones only, minus some. D and trimming come from the DNA, and the V and J calls and clone size come from that table. The sample contains about 270,000 clones, approximately 90% of which appear only once. Categorization into cohorts depended on clinical history that participants reported. V lost 3 bases, J lost 0 bases, and 6 bases lay in between. CDR1 and CDR2 from the germline V gene are SQVTM and ANQGSEA. CDR3 length: 13 amino acids.

The material sequenced was PBMCs or T cells enriched from blood (not recorded which). The sequence came from a woman aged 25 to 39 with acute COVID-19. V is TRBV29-1 and J is TRBJ1-3; D is unclear. CDR3 sequence reads: CSVDTASGNTIYF. The CDR3 region has the DNA TGCAGCGTTGATACAGCCTCTGGAAACACCATATATTTT.